The clone carrying this T cell receptor beta chain was observed a handful of times. Its antigen is still unknown. This entry comes from a study of beta chain features in type 1 diabetes. For the study at large: All samples together contributed 100 million to 120 million sorted cells for examination.

The investigators reverse transcribed all of the isolated RNA, so they sequenced expressed TCRB transcripts. Only in-frame clones appear in the TCRdb table, and some are missing; sequencing was by immunoSEQ multiplex PCR. The repertoire consists of 300,000 to 450,000 clones, with roughly 12% occurring once and the leading ten covering 0.0095% to 0.012%. V shed 1 base, J shed 7 bases, and the junction held 6 bases outside the gene matches. Germline V lookup: CDR1 SGHNT, CDR2 YYREEE (reference sequence). The CDR3 contains 15 residues. The study, taken as a whole, reports: Shorter TCRB CDR3s, moderately but significantly so, marked every one of the four CD4+ subsets in Type 1 diabetes patients. The study found that naive, central memory and Treg TCRB repertoires appeared more similar in patients than in healthy donors.

Material for sequencing was naive CD4+ T cells from blood. V usage is TRBV5-4 and J usage is TRBJ2-1; 9 bases line up with TRBD2. This clonotype was sampled from a woman between 18 and 30 years old with type 1 diabetes. CDR3 region: CASSLRAGGGNEQFF. The CDR3 DNA follows: TGTGCCAGCAGCTTGCGGGCGGGAGGGGGTAATGAGCAGTTCTTC.